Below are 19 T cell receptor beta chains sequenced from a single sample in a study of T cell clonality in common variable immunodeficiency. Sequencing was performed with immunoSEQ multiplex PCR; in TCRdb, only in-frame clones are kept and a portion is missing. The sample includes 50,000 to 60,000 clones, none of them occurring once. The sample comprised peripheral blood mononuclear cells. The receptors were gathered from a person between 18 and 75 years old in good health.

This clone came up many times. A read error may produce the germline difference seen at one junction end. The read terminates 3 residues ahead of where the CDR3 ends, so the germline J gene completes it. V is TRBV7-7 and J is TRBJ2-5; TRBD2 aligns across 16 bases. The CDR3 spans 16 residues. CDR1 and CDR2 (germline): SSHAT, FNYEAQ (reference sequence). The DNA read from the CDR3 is TGTGCTAGCAGCTCCGGGACTAGCGGGGGGGTAGAGACC. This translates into CASSSGTSGGVET. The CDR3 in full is CASSSGTSGGVETQYF. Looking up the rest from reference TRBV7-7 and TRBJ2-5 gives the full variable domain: GAGVSQSPRYKVTKRGQDVTLRCDPISSHATLYWYQQALGQGPEFLTYFNYEAQPDKSGLPSDRFSAERPEGSISTLTIQRTEQRDSAMYRCASSSGTSGGVETQYFGPGTRLLVL.

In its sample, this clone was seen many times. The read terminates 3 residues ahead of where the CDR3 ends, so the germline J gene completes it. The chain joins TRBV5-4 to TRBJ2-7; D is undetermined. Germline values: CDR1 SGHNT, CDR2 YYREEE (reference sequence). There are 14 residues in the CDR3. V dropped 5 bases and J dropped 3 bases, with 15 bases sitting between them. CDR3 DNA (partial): TGTGCCAGCAGGGGCCCAAATCAAAGCTACGAG. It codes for CASRGPNQSYE. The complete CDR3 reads CASRGPNQSYEQYF.

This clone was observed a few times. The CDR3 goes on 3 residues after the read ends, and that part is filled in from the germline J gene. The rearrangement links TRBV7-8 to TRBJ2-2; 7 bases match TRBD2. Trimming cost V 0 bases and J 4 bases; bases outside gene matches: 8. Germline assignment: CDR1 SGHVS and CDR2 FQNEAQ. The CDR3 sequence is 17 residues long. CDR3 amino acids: CASSLANGGVITGELFF. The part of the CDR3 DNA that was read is TGTGCCAGCAGCTTAGCGAATGGGGGGGTTATCACCGGGGAG. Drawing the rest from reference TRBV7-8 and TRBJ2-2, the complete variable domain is GAGVSQSPRYKVAKRGQDVALRCDPISGHVSLFWYQQALGQGPEFLTYFQNEAQLDKSGLPSDRFFAERPEGSVSTLKIQRTQQEDSAVYLCASSLANGGVITGELFFGEGSRLTVL.

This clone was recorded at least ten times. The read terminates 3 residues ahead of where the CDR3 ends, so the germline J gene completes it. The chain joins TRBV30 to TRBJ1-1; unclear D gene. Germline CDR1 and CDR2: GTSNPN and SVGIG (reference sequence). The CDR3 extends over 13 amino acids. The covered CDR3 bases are TGTGCCTGGAGTATTCAAGGGCTATTCGAA. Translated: CAWSIQGLFE. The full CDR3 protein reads CAWSIQGLFEAFF.

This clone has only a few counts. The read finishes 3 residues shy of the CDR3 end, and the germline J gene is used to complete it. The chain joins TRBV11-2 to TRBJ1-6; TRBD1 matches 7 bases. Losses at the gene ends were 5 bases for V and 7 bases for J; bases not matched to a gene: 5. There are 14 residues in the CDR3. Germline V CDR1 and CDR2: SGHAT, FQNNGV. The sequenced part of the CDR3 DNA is TGTGCCAGCAGCCCACAGGGGCGGAATTCACCC. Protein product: CASSPQGRNSP. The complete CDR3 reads CASSPQGRNSPLHF.

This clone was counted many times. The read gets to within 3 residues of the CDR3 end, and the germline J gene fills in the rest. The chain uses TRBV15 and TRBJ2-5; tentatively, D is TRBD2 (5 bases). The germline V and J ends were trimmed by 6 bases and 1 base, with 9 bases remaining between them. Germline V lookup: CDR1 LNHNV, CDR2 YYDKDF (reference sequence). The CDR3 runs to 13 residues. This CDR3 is CATRYSVQETQYF. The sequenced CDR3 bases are TGTGCCACCAGGTATAGCGTCCAAGAGACC.

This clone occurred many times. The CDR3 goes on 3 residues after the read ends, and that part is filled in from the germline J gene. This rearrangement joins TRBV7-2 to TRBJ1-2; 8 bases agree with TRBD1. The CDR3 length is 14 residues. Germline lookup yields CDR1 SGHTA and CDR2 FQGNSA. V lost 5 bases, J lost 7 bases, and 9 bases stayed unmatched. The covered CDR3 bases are TGTGCCAGCAGCGACCCAGGGGGCTGGGGTGGC. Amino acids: CASSDPGGWGG. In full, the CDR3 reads CASSDPGGWGGYTF.

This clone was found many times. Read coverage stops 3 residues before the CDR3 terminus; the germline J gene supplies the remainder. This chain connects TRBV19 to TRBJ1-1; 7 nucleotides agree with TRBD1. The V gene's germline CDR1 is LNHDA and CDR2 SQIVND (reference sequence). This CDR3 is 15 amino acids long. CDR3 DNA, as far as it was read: TGTGCCAGTAGTAAGGGGAACAGGGGCTGGGGAGAA. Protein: CASSKGNRGWGE. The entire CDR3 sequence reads CASSKGNRGWGEAFF.

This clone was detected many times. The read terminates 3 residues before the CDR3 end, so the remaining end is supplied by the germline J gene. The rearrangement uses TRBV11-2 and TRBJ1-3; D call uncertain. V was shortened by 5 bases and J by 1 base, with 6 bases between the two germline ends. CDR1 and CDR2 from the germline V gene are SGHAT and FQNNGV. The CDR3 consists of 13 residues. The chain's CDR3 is CASSRSSGNTIYF. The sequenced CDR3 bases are TGTGCCAGCAGCCGGTCATCTGGAAACACC.

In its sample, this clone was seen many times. The CDR3 is CASSRSGVKETQYF. Incomplete CDR3 DNA: TGTGCCAGCAGCCGAAGCGGGGTAAAAGAGACC. The chain links TRBV7-2 to TRBJ2-5; TRBD2 matches at 7 bases. The CDR3 goes on 3 residues after the read ends, and that part is filled in from the germline J gene. After removal of 5 bases from V and 3 bases from J, the junction contained 6 bases not matched to a gene. Germline V gene sequence: CDR1 SGHTA, CDR2 FQGNSA. The CDR3 consists of 14 residues. The variable domain in full, completed from reference TRBV7-2 and TRBJ2-5, reads GAGVSQSPSNKVTEKGKDVELRCDPISGHTALYWYRQSLGQGLEFLIYFQGNSAPDKSGLPSDRFSAERTGGSVSTLTIQRTQQEDSAVYLCASSRSGVKETQYFGPGTRLLVL.

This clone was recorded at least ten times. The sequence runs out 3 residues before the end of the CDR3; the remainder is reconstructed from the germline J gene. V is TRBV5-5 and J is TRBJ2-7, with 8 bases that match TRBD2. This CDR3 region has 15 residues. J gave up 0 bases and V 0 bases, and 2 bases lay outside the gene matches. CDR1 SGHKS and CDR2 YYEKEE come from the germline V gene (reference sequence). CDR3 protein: CASSLVGTSSYEQYF. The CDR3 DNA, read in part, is TGTGCCAGCAGCTTGGTAGGGACTAGCTCCTACGAG. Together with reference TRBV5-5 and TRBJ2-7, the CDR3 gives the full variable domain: DAGVTQSPTHLIKTRGQQVTLRCSPISGHKSVSWYQQVLGQGPQFIFQYYEKEERGRGNFPDRFSARQFPNYSSELNVNALLLGDSALYLCASSLVGTSSYEQYFGPGTRLTVT.

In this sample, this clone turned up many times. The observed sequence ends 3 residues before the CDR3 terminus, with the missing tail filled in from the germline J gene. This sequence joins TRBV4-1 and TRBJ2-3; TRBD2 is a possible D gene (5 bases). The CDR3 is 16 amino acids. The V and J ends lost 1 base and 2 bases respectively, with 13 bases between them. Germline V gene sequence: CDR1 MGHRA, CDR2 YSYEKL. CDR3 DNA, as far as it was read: TGCGCCAGCAGCCAAGTATGGACTGCCCCCACAGATACG. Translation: CASSQVWTAPTDT. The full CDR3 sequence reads CASSQVWTAPTDTQYF.

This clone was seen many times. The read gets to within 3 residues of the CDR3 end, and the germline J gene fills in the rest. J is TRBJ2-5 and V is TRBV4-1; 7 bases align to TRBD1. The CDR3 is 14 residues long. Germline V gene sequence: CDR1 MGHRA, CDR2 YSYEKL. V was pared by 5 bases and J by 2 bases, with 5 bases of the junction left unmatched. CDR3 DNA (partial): TGCGCCAGCAGCTTCGACAGGGCTCAAGAGACC. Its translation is CASSFDRAQET. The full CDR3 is CASSFDRAQETQYF.

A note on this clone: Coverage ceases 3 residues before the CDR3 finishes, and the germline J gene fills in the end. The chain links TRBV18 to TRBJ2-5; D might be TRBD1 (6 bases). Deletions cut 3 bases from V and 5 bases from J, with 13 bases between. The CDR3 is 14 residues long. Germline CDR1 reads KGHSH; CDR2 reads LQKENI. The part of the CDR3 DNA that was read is TGTGCCAGCTCACCGACAGGCCCTCAGGAGACC. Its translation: CASSPTGPQET. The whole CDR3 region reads CASSPTGPQETQYF.

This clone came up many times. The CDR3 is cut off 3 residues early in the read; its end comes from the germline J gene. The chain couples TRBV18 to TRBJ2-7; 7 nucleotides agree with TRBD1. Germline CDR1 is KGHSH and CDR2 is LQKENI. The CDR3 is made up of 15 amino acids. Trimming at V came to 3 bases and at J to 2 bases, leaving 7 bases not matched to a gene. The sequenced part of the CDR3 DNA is TGTGCCAGCTCACCTCGACAGGGCTCACCCTACGAG. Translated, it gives CASSPRQGSPYE. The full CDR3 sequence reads CASSPRQGSPYEQYF.

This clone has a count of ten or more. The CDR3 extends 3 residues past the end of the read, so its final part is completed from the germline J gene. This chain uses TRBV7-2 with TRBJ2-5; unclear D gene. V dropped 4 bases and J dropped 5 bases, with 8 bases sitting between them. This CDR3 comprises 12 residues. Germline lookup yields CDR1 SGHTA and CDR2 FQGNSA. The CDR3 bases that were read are TGTGCCAGCAGCTCTTTCCGTGAGACC. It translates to CASSSFRET. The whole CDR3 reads CASSSFRETQYF.

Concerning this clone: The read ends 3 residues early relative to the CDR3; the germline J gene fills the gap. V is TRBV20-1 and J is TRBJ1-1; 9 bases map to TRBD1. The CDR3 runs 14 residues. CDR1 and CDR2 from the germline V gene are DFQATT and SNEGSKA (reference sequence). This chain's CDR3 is CSARDGQGSDTAFF. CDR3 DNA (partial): TGCAGTGCTAGAGATGGACAGGGGTCAGATACG.

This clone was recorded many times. The CDR3 loop reads CASSEGLAGGWGETQYF. CDR3 bases read: TGTGCCAGCAGTGAAGGGCTAGCGGGAGGTTGGGGAGAGACC. The rearrangement links TRBV2 to TRBJ2-5; 11 positions match TRBD2. The sequence runs out 3 residues before the end of the CDR3; the remainder is reconstructed from the germline J gene. V trimming: 1 base; J trimming: 4 bases; junction bases outside the gene matches: 8. In germline, CDR1 is SNHLY, CDR2 FYNNEI. The CDR3 sequence is 17 residues long.

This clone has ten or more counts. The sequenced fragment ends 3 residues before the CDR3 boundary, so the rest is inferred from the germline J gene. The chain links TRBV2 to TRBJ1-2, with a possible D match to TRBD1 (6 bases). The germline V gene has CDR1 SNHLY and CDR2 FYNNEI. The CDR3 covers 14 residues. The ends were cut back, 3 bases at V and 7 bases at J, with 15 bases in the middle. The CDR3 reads CASSDRRGMSGYTF. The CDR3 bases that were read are TGTGCCAGCAGTGATCGCAGGGGTATGAGTGGC.